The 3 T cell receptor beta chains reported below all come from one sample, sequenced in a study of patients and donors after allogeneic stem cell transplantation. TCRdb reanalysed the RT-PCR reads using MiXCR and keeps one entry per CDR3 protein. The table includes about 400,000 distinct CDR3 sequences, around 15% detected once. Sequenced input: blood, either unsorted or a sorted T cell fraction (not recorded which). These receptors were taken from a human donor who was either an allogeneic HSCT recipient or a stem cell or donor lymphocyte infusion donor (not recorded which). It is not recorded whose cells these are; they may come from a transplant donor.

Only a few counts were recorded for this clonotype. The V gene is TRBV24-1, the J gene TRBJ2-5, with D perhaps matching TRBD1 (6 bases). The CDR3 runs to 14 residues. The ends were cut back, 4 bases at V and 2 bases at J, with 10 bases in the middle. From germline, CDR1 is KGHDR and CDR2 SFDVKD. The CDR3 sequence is CATSDRTVQETQYF. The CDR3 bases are TGTGCCACCAGTGACCGGACAGTTCAAGAGACCCAGTACTTC.

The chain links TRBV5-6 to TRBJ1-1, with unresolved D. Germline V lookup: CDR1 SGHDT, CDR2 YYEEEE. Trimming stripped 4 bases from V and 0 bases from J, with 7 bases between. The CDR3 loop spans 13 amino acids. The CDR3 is CASSRRMNTEAFF. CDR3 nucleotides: TGTGCCAGCAGCCGTAGAATGAACACTGAAGCTTTCTTT.

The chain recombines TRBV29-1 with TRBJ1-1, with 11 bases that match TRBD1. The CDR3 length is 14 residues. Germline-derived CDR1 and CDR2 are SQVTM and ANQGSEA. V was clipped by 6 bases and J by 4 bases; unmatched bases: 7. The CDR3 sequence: CSVKEGTGGTEAFF. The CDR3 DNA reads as TGCAGCGTCAAGGAGGGGACAGGGGGCACTGAAGCTTTCTTT.